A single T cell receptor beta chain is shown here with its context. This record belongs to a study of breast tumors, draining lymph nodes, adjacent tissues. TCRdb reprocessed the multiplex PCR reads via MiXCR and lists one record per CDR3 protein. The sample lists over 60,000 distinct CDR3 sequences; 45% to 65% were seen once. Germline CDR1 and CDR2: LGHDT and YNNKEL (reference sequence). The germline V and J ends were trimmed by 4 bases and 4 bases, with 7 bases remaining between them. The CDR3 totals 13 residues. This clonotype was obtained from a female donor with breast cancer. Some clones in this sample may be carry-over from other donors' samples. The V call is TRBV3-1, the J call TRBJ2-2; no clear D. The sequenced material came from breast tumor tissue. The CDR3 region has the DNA TGTGCCAGCAGCCGAGTTACCACCGGGGAGCTGTTTTTT. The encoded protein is CASSRVTTGELFF.